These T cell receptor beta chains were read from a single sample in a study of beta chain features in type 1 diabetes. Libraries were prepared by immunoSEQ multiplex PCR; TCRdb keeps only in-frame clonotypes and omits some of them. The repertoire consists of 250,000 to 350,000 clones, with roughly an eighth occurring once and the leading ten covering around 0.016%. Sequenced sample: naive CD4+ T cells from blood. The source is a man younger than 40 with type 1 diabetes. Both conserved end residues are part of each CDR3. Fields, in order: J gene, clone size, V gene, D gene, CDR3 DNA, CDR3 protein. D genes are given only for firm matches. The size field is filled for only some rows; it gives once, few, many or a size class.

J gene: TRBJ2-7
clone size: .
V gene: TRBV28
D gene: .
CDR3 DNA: TGTGCCAGCAATCGGTTCTACGAGCAGTACTTC
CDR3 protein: CASNRFYEQYF

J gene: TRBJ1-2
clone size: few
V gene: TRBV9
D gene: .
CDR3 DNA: TGTGCCAGCAGCGCGTACGGACAACAGGGAAATGGCTACACCTTC
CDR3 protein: CASSAYGQQGNGYTF

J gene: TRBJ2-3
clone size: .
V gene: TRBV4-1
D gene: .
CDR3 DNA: TGCGCCAGCAGCCAAGGGCTGTTCCGCACAGATACGCAGTATTTT
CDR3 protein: CASSQGLFRTDTQYF

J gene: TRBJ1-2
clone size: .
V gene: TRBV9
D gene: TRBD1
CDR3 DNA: TGTGCCAGCAGCGTAGCAGGGGGACACTATGGCTACACCTTC
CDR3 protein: CASSVAGGHYGYTF

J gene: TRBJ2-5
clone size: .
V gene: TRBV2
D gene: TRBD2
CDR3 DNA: TGTGCCAGCACCCCTAGCGGGAGATCACAAGAGACCCAGTACTTC
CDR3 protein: CASTPSGRSQETQYF

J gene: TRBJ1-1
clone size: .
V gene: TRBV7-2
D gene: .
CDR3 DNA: TGTGCCAGCACCATAATGGAGGGCACTGAAGCTTTCTTT
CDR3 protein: CASTIMEGTEAFF

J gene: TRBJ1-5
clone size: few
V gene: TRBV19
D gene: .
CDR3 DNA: TGTGCCAGTAGTCCCACAGGACCAGTCCTTAGCAATCAGCCCCAGCATTTT
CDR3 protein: CASSPTGPVLSNQPQHF

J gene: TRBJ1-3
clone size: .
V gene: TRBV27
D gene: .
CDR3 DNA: TGTGCCAGCAGAGAAGCAGGGTCTGGAAACACCATATATTTT
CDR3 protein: CASREAGSGNTIYF

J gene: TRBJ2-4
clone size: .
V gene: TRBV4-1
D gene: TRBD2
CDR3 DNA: TGCGCCAGCAGCCAAGTGGGCGGGAGGGCCCCCAAAAACATTCAGTACTTC
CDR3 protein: CASSQVGGRAPKNIQYF

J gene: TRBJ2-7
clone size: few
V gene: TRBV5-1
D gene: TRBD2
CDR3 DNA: TGCGCCAGCAGCCGTAGCGGGAGCATATACGAGCAGTACTTC
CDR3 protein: CASSRSGSIYEQYF

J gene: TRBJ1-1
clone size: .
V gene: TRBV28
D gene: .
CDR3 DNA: TGTGCCAGCGGACTGGGAATCATGAACACTGAAGCTTTCTTT
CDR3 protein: CASGLGIMNTEAFF

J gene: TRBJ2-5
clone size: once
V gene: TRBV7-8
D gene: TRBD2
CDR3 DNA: TGTGCCAGCCTAAAGGGGAGGGAAATCCTCCAAGAGACCCAGTACTTC
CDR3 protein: CASLKGREILQETQYF

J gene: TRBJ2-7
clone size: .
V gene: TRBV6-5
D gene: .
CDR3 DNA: TGTGCCAGCAGTCCCGATCCCAAAGGGGCGTACGAGCAGTACTTC
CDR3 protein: CASSPDPKGAYEQYF

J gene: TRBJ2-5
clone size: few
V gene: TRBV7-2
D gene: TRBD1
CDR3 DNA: TGTGCCAGCAGCCGCCCGGGACAGCAAGAGACCCAGTACTTC
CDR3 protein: CASSRPGQQETQYF

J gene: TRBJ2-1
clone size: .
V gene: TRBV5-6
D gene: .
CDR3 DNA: TGTGCCAGCAGCTTAGACAGGTCCAATGAGCAGTTCTTC
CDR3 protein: CASSLDRSNEQFF

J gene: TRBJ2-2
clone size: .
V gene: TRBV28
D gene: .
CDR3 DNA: TGTGCCAGCAACACGCCTCGGGAGCTGTTTTTT
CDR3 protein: CASNTPRELFF

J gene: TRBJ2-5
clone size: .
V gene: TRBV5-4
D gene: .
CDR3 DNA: TGTGCCAGCAGCTCCTACAGGGAGGGGGAGACCCAGTACTTC
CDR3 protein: CASSSYREGETQYF

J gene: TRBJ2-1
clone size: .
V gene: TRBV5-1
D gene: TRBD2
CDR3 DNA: TGCGCCAGCAGCACTCGACTAGCGGGAGCGTTATACAATGAGCAGTTCTTC
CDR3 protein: CASSTRLAGALYNEQFF

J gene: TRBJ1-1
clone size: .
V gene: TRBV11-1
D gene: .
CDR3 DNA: TGTGCCAGCAGCTTACTGGGACTTCCAGCTTTCTTT
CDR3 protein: CASSLLGLPAFF

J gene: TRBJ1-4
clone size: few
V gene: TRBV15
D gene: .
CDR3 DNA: TGTGCCACCAGCAGCATCTTTGCGGGGAAACTGTTTTTT
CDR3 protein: CATSSIFAGKLFF

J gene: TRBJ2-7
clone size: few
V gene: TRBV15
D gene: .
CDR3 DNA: TGTGCCACCAGCAGAGAAGGGGGAACCGGCGAGCAGTACTTC
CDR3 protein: CATSREGGTGEQYF

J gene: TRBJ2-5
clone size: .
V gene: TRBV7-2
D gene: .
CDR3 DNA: TGTGCCAGCAGCTTAACCCCGGGAACCCCGCAAGAGACCCAGTACTTC
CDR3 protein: CASSLTPGTPQETQYF

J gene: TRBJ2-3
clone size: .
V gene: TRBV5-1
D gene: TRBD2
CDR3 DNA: TGCGCCAGCAGCTGGTACGGGACTAGCGGAAATACGCAGTATTTT
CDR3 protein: CASSWYGTSGNTQYF

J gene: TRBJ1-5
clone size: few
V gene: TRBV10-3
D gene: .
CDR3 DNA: TGTGCCATCAGTGAGCAAGGGGGTCTTCGCAATCAGCCCCAGCATTTT
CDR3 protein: CAISEQGGLRNQPQHF

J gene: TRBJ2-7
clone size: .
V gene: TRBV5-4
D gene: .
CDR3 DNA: TGTGCCAGCAGCTCCGACACGGCCTACGAGCAGTACTTC
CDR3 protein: CASSSDTAYEQYF

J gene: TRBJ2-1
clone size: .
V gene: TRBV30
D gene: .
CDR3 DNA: TGTGCCTGGAGTGACGAAGGGGGGCAGTTCTTC
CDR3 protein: CAWSDEGGQFF